One sample yielded the 6 T cell receptor beta chains listed below, sequenced in a study of breast tumors, draining lymph nodes, adjacent tissues. Using its own MiXCR run on the multiplex PCR reads, TCRdb lists one record per CDR3 protein. The profile shows around 170,000 distinct CDR3 sequences, around a third of them singletons. The lymph nodes were axillary draining lymph nodes from breast cancer patients. The sample consisted of axillary lymph node tissue. These receptors originate from a female donor with breast cancer. Some clones in this sample may be carry-over from other donors' samples.

This clonotype has just one count. The V gene is TRBV6-1, the J gene TRBJ2-6; D is ambiguous. The germline V gene encodes CDR1 MNHNS and CDR2 SASEGT. V gave up 7 bases and J gave up 0 bases, with 7 bases separating them. The CDR3 has 14 residues. The CDR3 sequence: CASTRYSGANVLTF. For the CDR3, the DNA is TGTGCCAGCACCAGATACTCTGGGGCCAACGTCCTGACTTTC.

This chain joins TRBV5-4 and TRBJ1-2; 7 bases align to TRBD1. CDR3 size: 15 residues. Germline V gene lookup returns CDR1 SGHNT and CDR2 YYREEE (reference sequence). V lost 0 bases to trimming and J lost 2 bases; unmatched junction nucleotides: 4. The chain's CDR3 is CASSLGQGVNYGYTF. The DNA of the CDR3 is TGTGCCAGCAGCTTGGGACAGGGCGTAAACTATGGCTACACCTTC.

This chain's CDR3 is CATSAPGRDRGAEQYF. The DNA for the CDR3 is TGTGCCACCAGTGCTCCTGGGAGGGACAGGGGCGCCGAGCAGTACTTC. The chain has TRBV24-1 and TRBJ2-7; 10 positions agree with TRBD1. The CDR3 has 16 amino acids. V shed 5 bases and J 6 bases; nucleotides not matched to a gene: 12. Germline V lookup: CDR1 KGHDR, CDR2 SFDVKD.

As regards this clonotype: At one boundary the junction diverges from the germline segment, which might be a read error. The chain has TRBV6-5 and TRBJ2-3; D gene uncertain. This CDR3 region has 14 residues. Germline lookup yields CDR1 MNHEY and CDR2 SVGAGI. CDR3 in DNA: TGTGCCAGCAGTCACTCGACGGCGACAGATACGCAGTATTTT. Protein: CASSHSTATDTQYF.

Comment on this clonotype: One base away lies a much larger clone, so this may be a sequencing read error. The J gene is TRBJ2-5, the V gene TRBV5-1, with D tentatively TRBD1 or TRBD2 (5 bases each). The CDR3 loop spans 18 amino acids. With 5 bases removed from V and 0 bases from J, the gap between germline ends came to 23 bases. Per the germline V gene, CDR1 is SGHRS and CDR2 is YFSETQ. The DNA of the CDR3 is TGCGCCAGCAGACCCTTGACGAGGGGCAGCTTGCACCAAGAGACCCAGTACTTC. Translation: CASRPLTRGSLHQETQYF.

This clonotype was recorded only once. A clone one base away is much larger, so this may be a read error. V is TRBV13 and J is TRBJ2-2; D unclear. Looked up from germline, CDR1 is PRHDT and CDR2 is FYEKMQ (reference sequence). The CDR3 spans 15 residues. The V and J ends lost 5 bases and 3 bases respectively, with 13 bases between them. CDR3 sequence: CASSPHSGDTGELFF. The DNA of the CDR3 is TGTGCCAGCAGCCCGCACAGTGGGGACACCGGGGAGCTGTTTTTT.